This T cell receptor (beta chain) was recovered during a study of cytomegalovirus exposure and HLA in healthy donors. The CDR3 has 14 amino acids. Trimming took 4 bases from V and 5 from J; bases not matched to a gene: 4. CDR1 and CDR2 from the germline V gene are MGHDK and SYGVNS. Use of 60 Vbeta and 13 Jbeta primers characterized the PCR. Libraries were prepared by immunoSEQ multiplex PCR; TCRdb keeps only in-frame clonotypes and omits some of them. Of around 100,000 clones listed, around 78% are singletons. The clonotype originates from a male donor in good health and CMV-seropositive. V gene TRBV25-1 combines with J gene TRBJ2-2; 7 bases align to TRBD1. Sequenced sample: PBMCs. The CDR3 here is CASSVQGETGELFF. The CDR3 coding sequence is TGTGCCAGCAGTGTTCAGGGGGAGACCGGGGAGCTGTTTTTT.